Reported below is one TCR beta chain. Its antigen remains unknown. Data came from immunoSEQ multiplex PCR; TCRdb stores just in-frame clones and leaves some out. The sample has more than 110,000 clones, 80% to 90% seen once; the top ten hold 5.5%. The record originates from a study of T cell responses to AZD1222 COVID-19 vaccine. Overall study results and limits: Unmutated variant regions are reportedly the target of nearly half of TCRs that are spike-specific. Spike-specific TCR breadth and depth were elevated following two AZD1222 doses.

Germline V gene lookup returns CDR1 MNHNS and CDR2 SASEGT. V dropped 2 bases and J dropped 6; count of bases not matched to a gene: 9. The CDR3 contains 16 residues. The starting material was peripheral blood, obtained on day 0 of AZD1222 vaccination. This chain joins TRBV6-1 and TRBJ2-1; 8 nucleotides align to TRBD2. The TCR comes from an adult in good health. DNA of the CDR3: TGTGCCAGCAGTGAATCCCCGGGTCGGGGGGGCAATGAGCAGTTCTTC. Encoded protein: CASSESPGRGGNEQFF.